This T cell receptor beta chain stems from a study of shared clonotypes between healthy human individuals. TCRdb's table, derived via immunoSEQ multiplex PCR, lists solely in-frame clones and lacks some. The repertoire holds about 1 million clones, with about 75% as singletons. Unmatched junction bases numbered 13, after V lost 4 bases and J lost 6 bases. CDR1 SGHNT and CDR2 YYREEE come from the germline V gene (reference sequence). The CDR3 consists of 16 residues. The sequence derives from a man younger than 35 in good health. Input material: memory CD4+ T cells sorted from blood. The subset was: CD45RA-negative fraction. V gene TRBV5-4 combines with J gene TRBJ2-7, with 10 bases that match TRBD2. The CDR3 DNA is TGTGCCAGCAGCCGGATAGCTAGCGGGAGTATGGTCGAGCAGTACTTC. Protein: CASSRIASGSMVEQYF.